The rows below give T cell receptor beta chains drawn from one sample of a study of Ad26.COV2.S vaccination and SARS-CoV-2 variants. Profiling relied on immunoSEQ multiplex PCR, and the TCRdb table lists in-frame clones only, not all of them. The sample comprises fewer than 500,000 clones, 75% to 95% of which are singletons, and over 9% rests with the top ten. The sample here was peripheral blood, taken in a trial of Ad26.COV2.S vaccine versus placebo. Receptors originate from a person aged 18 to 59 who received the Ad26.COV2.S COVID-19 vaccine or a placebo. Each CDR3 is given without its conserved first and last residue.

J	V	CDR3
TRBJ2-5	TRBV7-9	ASTPIPTRQQETQY
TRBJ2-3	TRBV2	ASSWDRVTDTQY
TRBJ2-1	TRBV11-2	ASSFGREVNEQF
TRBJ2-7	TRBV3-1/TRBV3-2	ASSQDGDRVSYEQY
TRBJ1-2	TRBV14	ASSQDLGPYGYT
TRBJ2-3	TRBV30	AWGFADTQY
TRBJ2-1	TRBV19	ASSLLGNEQF
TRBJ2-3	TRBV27	ASSSMTSGRMDTQY
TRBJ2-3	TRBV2	ASSDGGTSFADTQY
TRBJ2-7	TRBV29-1	SVVGAGSYEQY
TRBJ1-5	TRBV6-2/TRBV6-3	ASSYIGEEGNQPQH
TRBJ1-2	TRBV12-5	ASGLVTADGYT
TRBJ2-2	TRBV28	ASSQGTTGELF
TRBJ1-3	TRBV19	ASSPPGLRTGNTIY
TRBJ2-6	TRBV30	AWRRGRVRPGANVLT
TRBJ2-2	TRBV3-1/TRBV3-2	ASSQRGRGTGELF
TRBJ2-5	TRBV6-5	AAGPPQETQY
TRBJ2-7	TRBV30	AWSVSYEQY
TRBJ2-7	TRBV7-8	ASSFAHGGSYEQY
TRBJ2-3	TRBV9	ASSVSGSISTDTQY
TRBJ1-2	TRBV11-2	ASSPVDSGGYT
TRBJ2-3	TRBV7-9	ASSLWGTAADTQY
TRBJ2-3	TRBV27	ASSSGQAARDTQY
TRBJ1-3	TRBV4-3	ASSQDRGRGNTIY
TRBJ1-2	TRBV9	ASSLTPNGGGLDGYT
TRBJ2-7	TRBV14	ASSPGNSYEQY
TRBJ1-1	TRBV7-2	ASSLVLPGEAF
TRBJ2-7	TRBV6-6	ASSYHPRGPYEQY
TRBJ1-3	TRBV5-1	ASSFDRSEGSGNTIY